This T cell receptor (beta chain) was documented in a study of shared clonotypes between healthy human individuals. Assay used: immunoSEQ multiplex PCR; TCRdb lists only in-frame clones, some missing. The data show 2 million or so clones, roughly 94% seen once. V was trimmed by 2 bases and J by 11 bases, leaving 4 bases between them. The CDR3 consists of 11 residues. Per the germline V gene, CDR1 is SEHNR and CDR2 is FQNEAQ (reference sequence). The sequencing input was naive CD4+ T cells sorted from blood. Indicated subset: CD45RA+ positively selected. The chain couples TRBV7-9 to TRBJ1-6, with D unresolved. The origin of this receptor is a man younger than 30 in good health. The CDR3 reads CASSLLPPLHF. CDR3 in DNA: TGTGCCAGCAGCTTATTGCCACCCCTCCACTTT.